This paragraph reports one T cell receptor (beta chain). The sample is drawn from a study of blood T cell repertoires in COVID-19. The wider study: Acute and convalescent COVID-19 samples came from the United States, Italy and Spain. From T cells, B-cell-depleted T cells, or PBMCs came the material, which was cDNA or gDNA.

With 2 bases removed from V and 6 bases from J, the gap between germline ends came to 11 bases. Germline lookup yields CDR1 SQVTM and CDR2 ANQGSEA. The CDR3 covers 13 residues. In the original analysis: Amplification with reference gene primers provided the estimates of nucleated cell counts. The assay was immunoSEQ multiplex PCR, and TCRdb's table has in-frame clones only and misses some. From that table come the V and J calls and clone size; the DNA was used to work out D and trimming. The sample yields around 230,000 clones, less than 85% seen once. The specimen was peripheral blood. This chain joins TRBV29-1 and TRBJ2-1; D ambiguous. This clonotype originated in a woman in her 70s with active or convalescent COVID-19. As DNA, the CDR3 is TGCAGCGTTGAATCGTCGGCAGGCAATGAGCAGTTCTTC. Translation gives CSVESSAGNEQFF.